This is a list of T cell receptor beta chains from one sample in a study of blood T cell repertoires in COVID-19. Profiling relied on immunoSEQ multiplex PCR, and the TCRdb table lists in-frame clones only, not all of them. The data show roughly 280,000 clones, roughly 88% seen once. Sequencing was performed on peripheral blood. The receptors here all came from a woman aged 65 to 85 with acute or convalescent COVID-19. CDR3s include the opening cysteine and the closing phenylalanine or tryptophan. Fields, in order: D gene, V gene, J gene, clone size, CDR3 protein, CDR3 DNA. D genes are given only for firm matches. Not all rows give a size; the values are once, few, many and, for expanded clones, a class.

D: TRBD2; V: TRBV5-1; J: TRBJ2-2; size: .; CDR3: CASSLAGLAEVHTGELFF; DNA: TGCGCCAGCAGCTTGGCAGGACTAGCGGAGGTCCACACCGGGGAGCTGTTTTTT
D: TRBD2; V: TRBV7-9; J: TRBJ2-1; size: .; CDR3: CASTGTSGDHNEQFF; DNA: TGTGCCAGCACGGGGACTAGCGGGGACCACAATGAGCAGTTCTTC
D: TRBD1; V: TRBV12-3/TRBV12-4; J: TRBJ1-2; size: .; CDR3: CASSLQGVYGYTF; DNA: TGTGCCAGCAGTTTACAGGGGGTCTATGGCTACACCTTC
D: .; V: TRBV28; J: TRBJ1-2; size: .; CDR3: CASSIKPGEGYTF; DNA: TGTGCCAGCAGTATAAAACCAGGGGAAGGCTACACCTTC
D: TRBD1; V: TRBV3-1/TRBV3-2; J: TRBJ1-5; size: .; CDR3: CASSQGTGPNQPQHF; DNA: TGTGCCAGCAGCCAAGGGACAGGTCCCAATCAGCCCCAGCATTTT
D: TRBD1; V: TRBV5-1; J: TRBJ1-3; size: .; CDR3: CASSLKQGASGGNTIYF; DNA: TGCGCCAGCAGCTTGAAACAGGGGGCATCAGGTGGAAACACCATATATTTT
D: .; V: TRBV11-2; J: TRBJ1-2; size: .; CDR3: CASSLTPGNFNYGYTF; DNA: TGTGCCAGCAGCTTAACGCCAGGGAACTTTAACTATGGCTACACCTTC
D: .; V: TRBV5-1; J: TRBJ2-1; size: once; CDR3: CASKRGDNEQFF; DNA: TGCGCCAGCAAAAGGGGTGACAATGAGCAGTTCTTC
D: .; V: TRBV5-1; J: TRBJ2-1; size: .; CDR3: CASSLGGRRGYNEQFF; DNA: TGCGCCAGCAGCCTTGGTGGGCGGAGGGGTTACAATGAGCAGTTCTTC
D: .; V: TRBV11-2; J: TRBJ2-2; size: few; CDR3: CASSFHSELFF; DNA: TGTGCCAGCAGCTTCCACTCGGAGCTGTTTTTT
D: TRBD1; V: TRBV5-1; J: TRBJ1-4; size: .; CDR3: CASSSGQGNEKLFF; DNA: TGCGCCAGCAGCTCCGGACAGGGGAATGAAAAACTGTTTTTT
D: TRBD2; V: TRBV3-1/TRBV3-2; J: TRBJ2-7; size: once; CDR3: CASSLTPLAGNEQYF; DNA: TGTGCCAGCAGCCTTACTCCGCTAGCGGGGAACGAGCAGTACTTC
D: TRBD2; V: TRBV11-1; J: TRBJ2-1; size: .; CDR3: CASSSRLAGDNEQFF; DNA: TGTGCCAGCAGCTCCAGACTAGCGGGGGACAATGAGCAGTTCTTC
D: .; V: TRBV5-4; J: TRBJ2-2; size: .; CDR3: CASSLKPGSTGELFF; DNA: TGTGCCAGCAGCTTGAAACCGGGGTCCACCGGGGAGCTGTTTTTT
D: TRBD2; V: TRBV2; J: TRBJ2-1; size: .; CDR3: CASSGLAGTSTNEQFF; DNA: TGTGCCAGCTCGGGACTAGCGGGGACATCGACCAATGAGCAGTTCTTC
D: TRBD1; V: TRBV7-4; J: TRBJ2-7; size: .; CDR3: CASSPILTGGRDEQYF; DNA: TGTGCCAGCAGCCCAATCCTCACAGGGGGACGGGACGAGCAGTACTTC
D: TRBD1; V: TRBV6-5; J: TRBJ1-2; size: .; CDR3: CASSILRDSGGYTF; DNA: TGTGCCAGCAGTATCCTCCGGGACAGTGGGGGCTACACCTTC
D: .; V: TRBV7-9; J: TRBJ2-7; size: .; CDR3: CASSLSDPGGEQYF; DNA: TGTGCCAGCAGCTTAAGTGACCCCGGAGGCGAGCAGTACTTC
D: TRBD2; V: TRBV7-9; J: TRBJ2-3; size: .; CDR3: CASSFRRGGEGSDTQYF; DNA: TGTGCCAGCAGCTTTAGGCGGGGGGGCGAGGGGTCGGATACGCAGTATTTT
D: TRBD1; V: TRBV19; J: TRBJ1-2; size: .; CDR3: CATQDRGGYTF; DNA: TGTGCCACTCAGGACAGGGGGGGCTACACCTTC
D: TRBD1; V: TRBV12-5; J: TRBJ2-1; size: .; CDR3: CASGLGGGAHNEQFF; DNA: TGTGCTAGTGGTTTAGGGGGCGGAGCCCACAATGAGCAGTTCTTC
D: TRBD1; V: TRBV11-1; J: TRBJ1-1; size: few; CDR3: CASRNRGQGRAAFF; DNA: TGTGCCAGCAGGAACCGCGGACAGGGGCGGGCGGCTTTCTTT
D: .; V: TRBV25-1; J: TRBJ2-7; size: .; CDR3: CASGGGQAEQYF; DNA: TGTGCCAGCGGGGGGGGACAGGCCGAGCAGTACTTC
D: TRBD1; V: TRBV7-8; J: TRBJ1-5; size: .; CDR3: CASSQLVGGTEFRGNQPQHF; DNA: TGTGCCAGCAGCCAACTGGTGGGCGGGACAGAGTTTAGAGGCAATCAGCCCCAGCATTTT
D: .; V: TRBV7-9; J: TRBJ1-2; size: .; CDR3: CASSLGQNYGYTF; DNA: TGTGCCAGCAGCTTAGGACAGAACTATGGCTACACCTTC
D: TRBD2; V: TRBV3-1/TRBV3-2; J: TRBJ2-7; size: once; CDR3: CASSRGRGVTYEQYF; DNA: TGTGCCAGCAGCCGCGGGAGGGGCGTCACCTACGAGCAGTACTTC
D: TRBD1; V: TRBV6-6; J: TRBJ1-4; size: .; CDR3: CASSPGQELLFF; DNA: TGTGCCAGCAGTCCAGGACAGGAACTACTGTTTTTT
D: .; V: TRBV6-2/TRBV6-3; J: TRBJ1-1; size: once; CDR3: CASGSVFASEAFF; DNA: TGTGCCAGCGGTTCTGTTTTTGCGTCTGAAGCTTTCTTT
D: TRBD2; V: TRBV7-9; J: TRBJ2-5; size: .; CDR3: CASSSGTLAGETQYF; DNA: TGTGCCAGCAGCTCCGGAACCTTAGCGGGAGAGACCCAGTACTTC
D: .; V: TRBV12-3/TRBV12-4; J: TRBJ1-1; size: once; CDR3: CASREGVQAFF; DNA: TGTGCCAGCAGGGAAGGGGTGCAAGCTTTCTTT
D: .; V: TRBV18; J: TRBJ2-1; size: .; CDR3: CASSLGADNEQFF; DNA: TGTGCCAGCTCACTGGGTGCGGACAATGAGCAGTTCTTC
D: TRBD2; V: TRBV7-9; J: TRBJ2-1; size: .; CDR3: CASSPREGVGAYNEQFF; DNA: TGTGCCAGCAGCCCACGGGAGGGGGTGGGGGCCTACAATGAGCAGTTCTTC
D: TRBD1; V: TRBV19; J: TRBJ1-1; size: .; CDR3: CASSTPGGQTEAFF; DNA: TGTGCCAGTAGTACTCCAGGGGGCCAGACTGAAGCTTTCTTT
D: .; V: TRBV13; J: TRBJ2-3; size: .; CDR3: CASSRRQSSSGDTQYF; DNA: TGTGCCAGCAGCCGGCGACAGAGCTCAAGTGGAGATACGCAGTATTTT
D: TRBD2; V: TRBV29-1; J: TRBJ2-5; size: .; CDR3: CSVEKGGGIQYF; DNA: TGCAGCGTTGAAAAGGGCGGGGGTATCCAGTACTTC
D: .; V: TRBV11-1; J: TRBJ2-1; size: .; CDR3: CASSIPPRGDEQFF; DNA: TGTGCCAGCAGCATCCCTCCCCGCGGCGATGAGCAGTTCTTC
D: .; V: TRBV2; J: TRBJ1-4; size: .; CDR3: CASSEGSELFF; DNA: TGTGCCAGCAGTGAGGGGAGTGAACTGTTTTTT
D: TRBD1; V: TRBV2; J: TRBJ1-3; size: .; CDR3: CASTRDRLSGNTIYF; DNA: TGTGCCAGCACTCGGGACAGGCTCTCTGGAAACACCATATATTTT
D: TRBD1; V: TRBV6-1; J: TRBJ1-1; size: .; CDR3: CASSEGGDRTEAFF; DNA: TGTGCCAGCAGTGAGGGAGGGGACAGGACTGAAGCTTTCTTT
D: TRBD2; V: TRBV5-1; J: TRBJ2-1; size: .; CDR3: CASSPAGAGGVYNEQFF; DNA: TGCGCCAGCAGCCCGGCGGGCGCGGGGGGGGTTTACAATGAGCAGTTCTTC
D: .; V: TRBV3-1/TRBV3-2; J: TRBJ1-2; size: few; CDR3: CASSQGQVYGYTF; DNA: TGTGCCAGCAGCCAAGGGCAGGTCTATGGCTACACCTTC
D: .; V: TRBV20-1; J: TRBJ2-5; size: .; CDR3: CSASYSMKTQYF; DNA: TGCAGTGCTAGTTACAGCATGAAGACCCAGTACTTC
D: .; V: TRBV2; J: TRBJ1-1; size: .; CDR3: CASRQGSIVTEAFF; DNA: TGTGCCAGCCGGCAGGGGAGTATAGTTACTGAAGCTTTCTTT
D: TRBD2; V: TRBV3-1/TRBV3-2; J: TRBJ2-5; size: .; CDR3: CASSQGGRGGAETQYF; DNA: TGTGCCAGCAGCCAAGGCGGGCGCGGGGGGGCCGAGACCCAGTACTTC
D: TRBD1; V: TRBV28; J: TRBJ1-5; size: .; CDR3: CASSPSQTGGTGGGNQPQHF; DNA: TGTGCCAGCAGTCCATCTCAGACAGGGGGAACAGGAGGAGGCAATCAGCCCCAGCATTTT
D: .; V: TRBV14; J: TRBJ2-2; size: few; CDR3: CASSQDRTGELFF; DNA: TGTGCCAGCAGCCAAGATCGGACAGGGGAGCTGTTTTTT
D: TRBD1; V: TRBV27; J: TRBJ1-5; size: .; CDR3: CASSPRTGGIPQHF; DNA: TGTGCCAGCAGTCCAAGGACAGGGGGCATACCCCAGCATTTT
D: .; V: TRBV6-4; J: TRBJ2-1; size: .; CDR3: CASSAGFVANEQFF; DNA: TGTGCCAGTTCAGCGGGTTTCGTAGCCAATGAGCAGTTCTTC
D: .; V: TRBV3-1/TRBV3-2; J: TRBJ1-2; size: .; CDR3: CASSQERHYGYTF; DNA: TGTGCCAGCAGCCAAGAGAGGCACTATGGCTACACCTTC